Below, 17 T cell receptor beta chains from the same sample are listed, as sequenced in a study of HIV-infected patients and healthy controls. Alpha and beta constant-region primers primed reverse transcription of about 470 ng RNA. Alpha and beta chain libraries were made separately by chain-specific third strand synthesis with multiplexing indices. TCRdb processed the 5' RACE reads anew with MiXCR; each CDR3 protein has one entry. This table holds approximately 15,000 distinct CDR3 sequences, about 7% found once. No cell fractionation was done, so the repertoire covers all unsorted peripheral blood T cells. The sequenced sample consisted of blood. The receptors here all came from an adult in good health.

This clonotype was counted many times. The chain carries TRBV29-1 and TRBJ1-6; TRBD1 agrees at 7 bases. Germline CDR1 reads SQVTM; CDR2 reads ANQGSEA. Germline trimming cut 6 bases from V and 2 bases from J; bases unmatched to any gene: 4. This CDR3 has 14 amino acids. Here the CDR3 reads CSVQTGTYNSPLHF. For the CDR3, the DNA is TGCAGCGTCCAGACAGGGACCTATAATTCACCCCTCCACTTT. Combining the CDR3 with reference TRBV29-1 and TRBJ1-6 gives the whole variable domain SAVISQKPSRDICQRGTSLTIQCQVDSQVTMMFWYRQQPGQSLTLIATANQGSEATYESGFVIDKFPISRPNLTFSTLTVSNMSPEDSSIYLCSVQTGTYNSPLHFGNGTRLTVT.

This clonotype was counted at least ten times. The J gene is TRBJ2-3, the V gene TRBV30; 7 bases align to TRBD2. CDR1 and CDR2 (germline): GTSNPN, SVGIG (reference sequence). Trimming cost V 5 bases and J 2 bases; bases outside gene matches: 4. This CDR3 comprises 13 residues. The CDR3 protein is CAWGRGPTDTQYF. The DNA for the CDR3 is TGTGCCTGGGGGAGGGGACCCACAGATACGCAGTATTTT.

There are many counts of this clonotype. This chain uses TRBV7-2 with TRBJ2-3; possibly TRBD1 or TRBD2 for D (5 bases each). Trimming removed 11 bases at V and 0 bases at J, with 12 bases between. Germline V lookup: CDR1 SGHTA, CDR2 FQGNSA. This CDR3 is 13 amino acids long. This CDR3 reads CAWGRGSTDTQYF. Here the CDR3 DNA reads TGTGCCTGGGGACGGGGTAGCACAGATACGCAGTATTTT.

This clonotype is deemed medium-sized. The rearrangement uses TRBV6-6 and TRBJ1-5; 7 bases fit TRBD1. Germline CDR1 MNHNY, CDR2 SVGAGI (reference sequence). This CDR3 spans 15 amino acids. Trimming at V came to 5 bases and at J to 3 bases, leaving 7 bases not matched to a gene. The CDR3 nucleotides are TGTGCCAGCAGTAAAAGAGACAGGGCCAATCAGCCCCAGCATTTT. Encoded protein: CASSKRDRANQPQHF.

This clonotype was seen more than once but under ten times. This chain uses TRBV19 with TRBJ2-3; 7 nucleotides match TRBD1. J was trimmed by 2 bases and V by 7 bases; bases with no gene match: 6. This CDR3 has 14 amino acids. Germline CDR1 is LNHDA and CDR2 is SQIVND (reference sequence). DNA of the CDR3: TGTGCCAGTAAGGCAGGGGGTCACACAGATACGCAGTATTTT. Translated: CASKAGGHTDTQYF.

In its sample, this clonotype was seen many times. The chain carries TRBV29-1 and TRBJ1-2, with D uncertain. Germline values: CDR1 SQVTM, CDR2 ANQGSEA. V was shortened by 3 bases and J by 2 bases, with 10 bases between the two germline ends. CDR3 length: 13 residues. The CDR3 DNA is TGCAGCGTTGAGCCTCTGCTGAACTATGGCTACACCTTC. Protein sequence: CSVEPLLNYGYTF.

By frequency in the sample, this clonotype is medium-sized. The chain couples TRBV10-3 to TRBJ2-1; 7 nucleotides line up with TRBD2. Germline trimming cut 0 bases from V and 0 bases from J; bases unmatched to any gene: 2. The CDR3 contains 16 residues. Per germline, CDR1 ENHRY and CDR2 SYGVKD. The CDR3 DNA follows: TGTGCCATCAGTGAGTCTTGGGAGGGCTCCTACAATGAGCAGTTCTTC. It specifies CAISESWEGSYNEQFF.

The table lists this clonotype with many counts. The CDR3 coding sequence is TGCGCCAGCAGCTTGGAAGGTTCGGGCGCTAATGAAAAACTGTTTTTT. Translated, it gives CASSLEGSGANEKLFF. V is TRBV5-1 and J is TRBJ1-4; D gene unclear. The length of the CDR3 is 16 residues. The germline CDR1 and CDR2 sequences are SGHRS and YFSETQ. V was cut by 0 bases and J by 3 bases, with 12 bases left in between.

This clonotype was detected ten times or more. The chain is built from TRBV5-6 and TRBJ1-6, with D unresolved. CDR1 and CDR2 (germline): SGHDT, YYEEEE. The CDR3 consists of 13 residues. Deletions cut 6 bases from V and 8 bases from J, with 12 bases between. CDR3 DNA sequence: TGTGCCAGCAACCAGTGGGGTTATTCACCCCTCCACTTT. It yields the protein CASNQWGYSPLHF.

In its sample, this clonotype was seen once. V and J are TRBV12-3 or TRBV12-4 and TRBJ1-5; TRBD1 is a possible D gene (5 bases). Trimming took off 3 bases at V and 4 bases at J, with 7 bases between the two ends. The length of the CDR3 is 13 residues. CDR3 sequence: CASSFRQNQPQHF. The CDR3 DNA sequence: TGTGCCAGCAGTTTTCGACAGAATCAGCCCCAGCATTTT.

CDR3 amino acids: CASRRTGKGDGYTF. The CDR3 DNA sequence: TGTGCCAGTCGGCGGACAGGGAAAGGGGATGGCTACACCTTC. The chain recombines TRBV7-2 with TRBJ1-2, with TRBD1 matching 8 bases. Per the germline V gene, CDR1 is SGHTA and CDR2 is FQGNSA. The V gene end was trimmed by 9 bases and the J gene end by 6 bases; junction bases not matched to a gene: 12. The CDR3 spans 14 residues.

There are many counts of this clonotype. The chain uses TRBV4-3 and TRBJ2-3, with TRBD2 identical over 7 bases. Per germline, CDR1 LGHNA and CDR2 YSLEER. This CDR3 has 15 amino acids. With 1 base clipped from V and 4 bases from J, the junction kept 5 bases outside the gene matches. In nucleotides, the CDR3 is TGCGCCAGCAGCCAAGGAGGGCTAGCGGCAGATACGCAGTATTTT. Residues: CASSQGGLAADTQYF.

This clonotype has more than one count but fewer than ten. The chain employs TRBV7-6 and TRBJ1-2; D is ambiguous. CDR1 and CDR2 (germline): SGHVS, FNYEAQ. The ends were cut back, 2 bases at V and 6 bases at J, with 10 bases in the middle. The CDR3 sequence is 13 residues long. The CDR3 reads CASSLSEINGYTF. For the CDR3, the DNA is TGTGCCAGCAGCTTATCGGAAATAAATGGCTACACCTTC.

This clonotype rates as medium-sized. The chain is built from TRBV4-1 and TRBJ2-1; maybe TRBD1 (6 bases). V shed 4 bases and J shed 14 bases, with 15 bases lying between them. The CDR3 extends over 12 amino acids. Germline loops: CDR1 MGHRA, CDR2 YSYEKL. CDR3 loop: CASSRPDRQEFF. The CDR3 nucleotides are TGCGCCAGCAGCCGACCCGACAGGCAGGAGTTCTTC.

This clonotype was detected ten times or more. This chain uses TRBV24-1 with TRBJ2-1; D is perhaps TRBD2 (6 bases). CDR1 and CDR2 (germline): KGHDR, SFDVKD. The ends were cut back, 9 bases at V and 6 bases at J, with 20 bases in the middle. The CDR3 runs 15 residues. The CDR3 DNA is TGTGCCACCCCCCACCGACGGGAGTATGGCAATGAGCAGTTCTTC. Translated: CATPHRREYGNEQFF.

This clonotype has at least ten counts. In DNA, the CDR3 is TGTGCCAGCAGCCCGCAACCGGGGACAGGAGGGAGGGAGCAGTTCTTC. This codes for CASSPQPGTGGREQFF. The J gene is TRBJ2-1, the V gene TRBV7-9, with 8 bases identical to TRBD1. The CDR3 runs to 16 residues. Germline CDR1 and CDR2: SEHNR and FQNEAQ (reference sequence). V was clipped by 5 bases and J by 10 bases; unmatched bases: 16.

This clonotype was seen at least ten times. V gene TRBV7-2 combines with J gene TRBJ2-1, with D tentatively TRBD2 (7 bases). The ends were cut back, 3 bases at V and 9 bases at J, with 15 bases in the middle. CDR3 length equals 14 residues. Germline lookup yields CDR1 SGHTA and CDR2 FQGNSA. CDR3 residues: CASSFDRGASEQFF. The CDR3 coding sequence is TGTGCCAGCAGCTTCGACCGGGGGGCTAGTGAGCAGTTCTTC.